The clone carrying this TCR beta chain was observed a few times. Its antigen is still unknown. CDR3 length: 11 residues. Trimming stripped 7 bases from V and 7 bases from J, with 8 bases between. Per the germline V gene, CDR1 is SNHLY and CDR2 is FYNNEI. The data derive from a study of cytomegalovirus exposure and HLA in healthy donors. Study at large: An earlier analysis found around 100 million unique TCR beta sequences from 150 million to 200 million T cells. Study observations and caveats: Rarity marked most TCR sequences, yet some public TCRs occurred in many donors. In a later analysis, HLA-C alleles had the fewest associated TCRs, DRB1 alleles the most. Listed as cytomegalovirus-associated were 164 TCR beta chains.

Researchers ran the PCR with 60 Vbeta and 13 Jbeta primers. Measured with immunoSEQ multiplex PCR; TCRdb has only the in-frame clones, and not every one. The table has roughly 220,000 clones, approximately 78% seen once. The receptor was isolated from a man younger than 40 in good health and CMV-seronegative. This chain links TRBV2 with TRBJ2-1, with a tentative D call TRBD1 (6 bases). Specimen: PBMCs. The CDR3 nucleotides are TGTGCCAGCACAAGGGGGAATGAGCAGTTCTTC. Protein sequence: CASTRGNEQFF.